Below are 5 T cell receptor beta chains sequenced from a single sample in a study of tumor-infiltrating lymphocytes in primary liver carcinoma. Both RNA and DNA were isolated together from about 21-30 mg of bulk tissue that had not been sorted. The investigators made TCR beta cDNA from roughly 0.55 ug total RNA, using a constant-region primer. Three nested multiplex PCR rounds, a slightly modified ARM-PCR, produced the libraries for TCR beta. TRBV1-TRBV30 forward and Cbeta reverse primers drove the first two roughly 10-cycle rounds. TCRdb re-derived calls from the multiplex PCR reads in MiXCR, one entry per CDR3 protein. The sample holds tens of thousands of distinct CDR3 sequences; about 73% are singletons and the top ten take approximately 30%. The source material was liver tumor tissue from sampling region 3. Subset given: tumor region T3, left-lateral pole. The receptors come from a man in his forties or fifties with primary liver carcinoma and hepatitis B virus infection.

On this clonotype: A junction boundary mismatches the germline segment, possibly from a read error. The CDR3 region has the DNA TGCACCAGCAGTGTCCCTATTGGGGGATCCTACGAGCACTACTTC. This codes for CTSSVPIGGSYEHYF. The chain carries TRBV12-3 or TRBV12-4 and TRBJ2-7; perhaps D is TRBD1 or TRBD2 (5 bases each). This CDR3 has 15 amino acids.

About this clonotype: This clone may be a read error of a much larger clone one base away. The V call is TRBV2, the J call TRBJ2-5; maybe TRBD2 (5 bases). Germline CDR1 and CDR2: SNHLY and FYNNEI. V lost 11 bases to trimming and J lost 1 base, with 14 bases between them. The CDR3 has 13 residues. DNA of the CDR3: TGTGCCGCGGAGGCTAGCAGCCAAGAGACCCAGTACTTC. It is translated as CAAEASSQETQYF.

Remarks on this clonotype: The junction and the germline gene differ at one end; a read error may be behind it. V gene TRBV6-5 combines with J gene TRBJ1-5, with unresolved D. This CDR3 is built from 15 residues. CDR1 MNHEY and CDR2 SVGAGI come from the germline V gene. CDR3 DNA: TGTGCCAGCAGTTACAGCGGGGATAGCAATCAGTCCCAGCATTTT. Protein: CASSYSGDSNQSQHF.

CDR3 nucleotides: TGTGCCAGCAGCCCAAATGGGGGAGGCCACAATGAGCAGTTCTTC. It specifies CASSPNGGGHNEQFF. The genes are TRBV11-1 and TRBJ2-1, with D tentatively TRBD2 (6 bases). Germline CDR1 is SGHAT and CDR2 is FQDESV (reference sequence). Trimming cost V 5 bases and J 5 bases, with 16 bases left between them. There are 15 residues in the CDR3.

The chain combines TRBV6-5 with TRBJ1-5; D perhaps matches TRBD1 (5 bases). This CDR3 contains 17 residues. V gave up 6 bases and J gave up 3 bases, with 21 bases separating them. The V gene's germline CDR1 is MNHEY and CDR2 SVGAGI. The CDR3 region is CASSYDPPWGTNQPQHF. DNA of the CDR3: TGTGCCAGCAGCTATGACCCTCCATGGGGCACCAATCAGCCCCAGCATTTT.